The rows below give T cell receptor beta chains drawn from one sample of a study of CD8+ T cells in alopecia areata. The assay was immunoSEQ multiplex PCR, and TCRdb's table has in-frame clones only and misses some. The repertoire includes 210,000 or so clones, over 60% of them detected once, and 0.95% to 1.5% sits in the top ten. This specimen consisted of CD4+ T cells sorted from blood, obtained between weeks 43 and 45, from a patient treated with tofacitinib. Every receptor here comes from a human donor with alopecia areata. The CDR3 runs from the conserved cysteine through the conserved F or W. D genes are given only for firm matches. Some rows mark clone size as missing; the rest say once, few, many or name a class of expanded clone.

TRBV7-2	TRBJ2-5	TRBD2	.	CASSLWTSTGQETQYF	TGTGCCAGCAGCCTCTGGACTAGCACTGGTCAAGAGACCCAGTACTTC
TRBV5-1	TRBJ2-7	.	once	CASSLGGLSSYEQYF	TGCGCCAGCAGCTTGGGAGGGCTGAGCTCCTACGAGCAGTACTTC
TRBV5-1	TRBJ2-1	.	once	CASRGADLDNEQFF	TGCGCCAGCAGAGGGGCGGATCTAGACAATGAGCAGTTCTTC
TRBV5-6	TRBJ1-4	.	.	CASSRSFRAPRLFF	TGTGCCAGCAGCCGATCATTCCGGGCCCCGCGACTGTTTTTT
TRBV5-6	TRBJ2-1	.	.	CASSRDARTTNEQFF	TGTGCCAGCAGCCGGGATGCCCGGACGACCAATGAGCAGTTCTTC
TRBV4-3	TRBJ2-1	.	.	CASSQDGMAEGNEQFF	TGCGCCAGCAGCCAAGACGGGATGGCGGAGGGAAATGAGCAGTTCTTC
TRBV6-1	TRBJ1-5	.	.	CASVASSNQPQHF	TGTGCCAGTGTGGCCAGTAGCAATCAGCCCCAGCATTTT
TRBV29-1	TRBJ2-5	TRBD2	.	CSVGGGSQETQYF	TGCAGCGTTGGCGGGGGGTCTCAAGAGACCCAGTACTTC
TRBV5-6	TRBJ2-3	TRBD1	few	CASSIYRGTDTDTQYF	TGTGCCAGCAGCATCTACAGGGGGACCGACACAGATACGCAGTATTTT
TRBV7-9	TRBJ2-7	.	once	CASSLDSFVFYEQYF	TGTGCCAGCAGCCTCGACAGTTTTGTGTTCTACGAGCAGTACTTC
TRBV5-1	TRBJ1-2	TRBD1	.	CASSAGQISGYTF	TGCGCCAGCAGCGCGGGACAGATCAGTGGCTACACCTTC
TRBV29-1	TRBJ2-1	.	.	CSASIAPLAPNEQFF	TGCAGCGCTAGTATAGCGCCACTAGCCCCCAATGAGCAGTTCTTC
TRBV10-3	TRBJ2-7	TRBD2	few	CAISPLAGGTYEQYF	TGTGCCATCAGTCCTCTAGCGGGGGGCACCTACGAGCAGTACTTC
TRBV5-1	TRBJ1-5	.	.	CASSLDNQPQHF	TGCGCCAGCAGCTTGGATAATCAGCCCCAGCATTTT
TRBV29-1	TRBJ1-1	.	.	CSVDLRRWGGRGLNTEAFF	TGCAGCGTTGACCTACGACGCTGGGGGGGGAGAGGGTTGAACACTGAAGCTTTCTTT
TRBV14	TRBJ1-1	.	.	CASSPKGTDEAFF	TGTGCCAGCAGCCCCAAAGGGACGGACGAGGCTTTCTTT
TRBV25-1	TRBJ2-3	TRBD1	.	CASRGTGGSDTQYF	TGTGCCAGCAGAGGGACAGGGGGCTCAGATACGCAGTATTTT
TRBV2	TRBJ2-3	.	few	CATARDPTDTQYF	TGTGCCACCGCGCGGGACCCCACAGATACGCAGTATTTT
TRBV7-6	TRBJ2-3	.	.	CASSSASVVTDTQYF	TGTGCCAGCAGCTCCGCTAGCGTGGTCACAGATACGCAGTATTTT
TRBV4-3	TRBJ1-2	TRBD1	.	CASSPGTGANYGYTF	TGCGCCAGCAGCCCAGGGACAGGGGCTAACTATGGCTACACCTTC
TRBV12-5	TRBJ1-1	.	.	CASGLLPQGSAFF	TGTGCTAGTGGTTTGCTCCCACAGGGATCGGCTTTCTTT
TRBV29-1	TRBJ2-1	TRBD2	.	CSVVPPAGGWNEQFF	TGCAGCGTCGTCCCACCAGCGGGGGGATGGAATGAGCAGTTCTTC
TRBV7-3	TRBJ1-5	.	once	CASSLTRHQPQHF	TGTGCCAGCAGCTTAACGCGGCATCAGCCCCAGCATTTT
TRBV29-1	TRBJ2-7	TRBD1	few	CSVQQGAHEQYF	TGCAGCGTTCAGCAGGGGGCCCACGAGCAGTACTTC
TRBV6-1	TRBJ1-5	.	.	CASSVGGPQHF	TGTGCCAGCAGTGTAGGGGGGCCCCAGCATTTT
TRBV7-9	TRBJ2-5	.	.	CASSDRASQETQYF	TGTGCCAGCAGCGACCGGGCCTCTCAGGAGACCCAGTACTTC
TRBV7-3	TRBJ2-3	.	many	CASSLDRNTQYF	TGTGCCAGCAGCTTGGATCGGAATACGCAGTATTTT